This section outlines one T cell receptor beta chain sequence together with its context. This clonotype came up many times. No cognate antigen has been identified for it. There are no base qualities to consult, and no much larger clone falls within one base. This sample is drawn from a study of CD8+CD57+ T cells in acquired aplastic anemia (dated by TCRdb to 2017 to 2018). Concerning the study at large: DNA extracted from sorted CD4+ and CD8+ cells had a mean of about 3.2 ug, with a range of roughly 0.17 to 27.4 ug. For healthy donor samples, the average read count was about 9.8 million for CD4+ cells and 11 million to 14 million for CD8+ cells. The paper as a whole reports these results and caveats: CD8+ Simpson's diversity did not differ significantly between patients and healthy controls (P=0.060). Some 30 CD8+ CDR3 sequences were shared between patients and controls but appeared highly expressed in patients and within their immunodominant clones.

The study deep-sequenced TCR repertoires of sorted CD4+ and CD8+ blood T cells from severe aplastic anemia patients and healthy subjects. Ficoll-Paque density gradient centrifugation was used to isolate peripheral blood mononuclear cells. Before DNA extraction, CD4+ and CD8+ T cells were sorted by FACS or by magnetic beads. Genomic DNA served as template for TCR beta VDJ combination and CDR3 sequence profiling. An Illumina HiSeq 2000 was the platform used for TCR repertoire sequencing. The authors' analysis ran thus. Repertoire assessment relied on Simpson's diversity index, CDR3 size and DJ length profiles, and TRBV/TRBJ rearrangement plots. The most abundant DNA sequence in the deep sequencing data was defined as the immunodominant clone. CDR3 amino acid sequences were checked for sharing between subjects and were compared against published repertoires and the VDJdb database. TCRdb applied fastp at Q25 and MiXCR to the public reads, then kept only in-frame beta chains. Identical CDR3 proteins give one entry, which carries the most common genes and DNA. TCRdb assigned the V and J calls; the authors' analysis was not used. In this sample the table shows 100,000 to 150,000 distinct CDR3 sequences, 48% of which occur a single time. The ten biggest clones cover 2% to 3% of the sample.

Compared with germline, V lacks 7 bases and J lacks 7 bases; bases without a gene match: 10. Sequences SQVTM (CDR1) and ANQGSEA (CDR2) are obtained from the germline V gene. Spanning cysteine to phenylalanine, the CDR3 consists of 13 amino acids. Only CDR3 DNA remains: 39 bases, in frame from the first base. This TCR derives from a human donor in good health, serving as a control. The chain uses TRBV29-1 and TRBJ1-1, with TRBD1 matching 9 junction bases. The sequencing sample was made of sorted CD4+, CD8+, or CD8+CD57+ T cells (not recorded which) from PBMCs. The CDR3 protein is CSAQQGARDEAFF. The nucleotide sequence is TGCAGCGCTCAACAGGGGGCGAGGGATGAAGCTTTCTTT.